This T cell receptor (beta chain) came from a study of T cell changes during pregnancy in multiple sclerosis. The method was immunoSEQ multiplex PCR; TCRdb's version includes in-frame clones alone and lacks a portion of them. The repertoire holds 47,000 or so clones, around nine tenths seen once, with around 2% in the top ten. This receptor was obtained from a female donor with multiple sclerosis, enrolled in a pregnancy study. The sample here was peripheral blood, taken in the first trimester of pregnancy.

Here the CDR3 DNA reads TGTGCCAGCAGTTACGGTCGGTTTGAGCAGTTCTTC. Amino acids: CASSYGRFEQFF. V and J are TRBV6-4 and TRBJ2-1, with no clear D. The CDR3 sequence is 12 residues long. Germline CDR1 and CDR2: MRHNA and SNTAGT. Trimming took off 5 bases at V and 9 bases at J, with 11 bases between the two ends.